This T cell receptor (beta chain) originates from a study of blood T cell repertoires in COVID-19. Study-level background: Sites in the United States, Italy and Spain provided acute and convalescent COVID-19 samples. PBMCs, B-cell-depleted T cells, or T cells were the source of the cDNA or gDNA that made up the material.

Seattle enrolled patients during active infection and tracked them longitudinally. Per the original methods: The authors estimated nucleated cell counts from reference gene primer amplification. Libraries were prepared by immunoSEQ multiplex PCR; TCRdb keeps only in-frame clonotypes and omits some of them. That table supplies the V and J calls and clone size; D and trimming were determined from the DNA. The sample contains more than 85,000 clones, more than 90% of which appear only once. This TCR came from a woman aged 45-65 years with COVID-19, enrolled during active disease. Sequenced sample: peripheral blood.

CDR3 coding DNA: TGTGCCAGCAGTTACCCGGACTATACGCAGTATTTT. This gives the protein CASSYPDYTQYF. The chain carries TRBV6-2 or TRBV6-3 and TRBJ2-3; D perhaps matches TRBD2 (5 bases). V lost 2 bases and J lost 7, with 7 bases in between. Looked up from germline, CDR1 is MNHEY and CDR2 is SVGEGT. This CDR3 spans 12 amino acids.